A selection of T cell receptor beta chains follows, all from one sample in a study of T cells after yellow fever vaccination. In TCRdb, the 5' RACE reads were re-called with MiXCR into one record per CDR3 protein. The table has about 220,000 distinct CDR3 sequences, approximately 6.8% seen once. The starting material was CD4+ T cells sorted from PBMCs, obtained on the day of the yellow fever booster vaccination. The receptors were sampled from a man younger than 40 who received the YFV17D yellow fever vaccine. Each CDR3 is given without its conserved first and last residue. The D gene is left open where the match is weak. Rows may omit the clone size; those that give it use once, few, many or a size class.

TRBJ2-5	many	NA	9	TRBV5-1	ASRVQETQY
TRBJ1-1	NA	NA	11	TRBV5-1	ASSGGADTEAF
TRBJ2-2	many	TRBD1	15	TRBV24-1	ATSGAPGQVNTGELF
TRBJ2-2	NA	NA	14	TRBV7-2	ASSFNRASIAGELF
TRBJ2-3	NA	NA	10	TRBV12-5	ASGSGLDTQY
TRBJ1-5	NA	NA	12	TRBV20-1	SAAGRKMRQPQH
TRBJ2-7	NA	NA	13	TRBV5-4	ASSPTGTSAYEQY
TRBJ2-5	many	TRBD2	13	TRBV7-2	ASSLLAGGGETQY
TRBJ2-5	NA	NA	10	TRBV7-9	ASSAGSETQY
TRBJ2-7	few	TRBD1	18	TRBV19	ASPGQGPSSPPSVAYEQY
TRBJ2-3	NA	NA	14	TRBV28	ASSYQGRGSTNTQY